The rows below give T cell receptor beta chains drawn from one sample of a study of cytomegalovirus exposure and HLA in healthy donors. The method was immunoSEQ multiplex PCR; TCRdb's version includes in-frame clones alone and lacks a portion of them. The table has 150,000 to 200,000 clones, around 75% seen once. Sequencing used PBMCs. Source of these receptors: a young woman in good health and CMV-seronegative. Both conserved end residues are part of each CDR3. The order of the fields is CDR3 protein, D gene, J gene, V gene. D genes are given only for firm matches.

CDR3aa: CASRRGGTYEQYF
d_gene: TRBD1
j_gene: NA
v_gene: TRBV2

CDR3aa: CASSLRGWTEAFF
d_gene: NA
j_gene: TRBJ1-1
v_gene: TRBV5-8

CDR3aa: CASSSRGAAITDTQYF
d_gene: NA
j_gene: TRBJ2-3
v_gene: TRBV5-1

CDR3aa: CASSQVLNRGLSYNEQFF
d_gene: TRBD1
j_gene: TRBJ2-1
v_gene: TRBV4-1

CDR3aa: CASRRQGMNTEAFF
d_gene: TRBD1
j_gene: TRBJ1-1
v_gene: TRBV5-1

CDR3aa: CAVGIFYEQYF
d_gene: NA
j_gene: TRBJ2-7
v_gene: TRBV27

CDR3aa: CASSFPEQYF
d_gene: NA
j_gene: TRBJ2-7
v_gene: TRBV27

CDR3aa: CASSSWTSGRETQYF
d_gene: TRBD2
j_gene: TRBJ2-5
v_gene: TRBV7-8

CDR3aa: CASSSLRGDGHGYTF
d_gene: NA
j_gene: TRBJ1-2
v_gene: TRBV7-2

CDR3aa: CSSSLGPSSYEQYF
d_gene: NA
j_gene: TRBJ2-7
v_gene: TRBV7-9

CDR3aa: CSASARDTQYF
d_gene: NA
j_gene: TRBJ2-3
v_gene: TRBV20-1